This TCR beta chain was captured in a study of identical twins. The study's findings and limits: The same donors were not followed; conclusions instead depended on cross-sectional statistical analysis. A lower insertion count was a feature of abundant cord blood beta clonotypes, with no such feature in memory repertoires. Zero-insertion analyses might be partly confounded by invariant T cells like MAIT and iNKT.

The V and J ends lost 6 bases and 6 bases, in that order; junction bases with no gene match: 16. The CDR3 covers 16 residues. Germline-derived CDR1 and CDR2 are DFQATT and SNEGSKA (reference sequence). TCRdb fed the 5' RACE reads into MiXCR, producing one record per CDR3 protein. The sample holds about 470,000 distinct CDR3 sequences, approximately 25% seen once. A remark on this clonotype: Its antigen is unknown.

The same sample was also used in a study of T cells expressing NK-cell markers.

The source of this sequence is a woman aged 18 to 35 in good health. V is TRBV20-1 and J is TRBJ2-2, with 7 bases lining up with TRBD1. Input material: CD4+ T cells sorted from blood. CDR3 residues: CSARDILRGQAGELFF. The CDR3 DNA is TGCAGTGCCCGGGACATTCTGAGGGGGCAAGCCGGGGAGCTGTTTTTT.